This T cell receptor beta chain was obtained from a study of blood T cells in healthy people across ages. Germline V lookup: CDR1 DFQATT, CDR2 SNEGSKA (reference sequence). This CDR3 contains 16 residues. Deletions cut 0 bases from V and 8 bases from J, with 17 bases between. A second PCR, run for about 7 to 11 cycles, used a sample-barcoded 5' primer plus a J-beta primer mix. TCRdb re-called the 5' RACE reads through MiXCR, storing one row per CDR3 protein. The sample has fewer than 2,000,000 distinct CDR3 sequences, roughly 32% seen once; the top ten hold around 11%. The sequence came from a young woman in good health. V and J are TRBV20-1 and TRBJ1-6; D might be TRBD1 (5 bases). Sequenced sample: blood. The chain's CDR3 is CSARDVFGQGDSPLHF. In nucleotides, the CDR3 is TGCAGTGCTAGAGACGTTTTTGGGCAGGGAGATTCACCCCTCCACTTT.